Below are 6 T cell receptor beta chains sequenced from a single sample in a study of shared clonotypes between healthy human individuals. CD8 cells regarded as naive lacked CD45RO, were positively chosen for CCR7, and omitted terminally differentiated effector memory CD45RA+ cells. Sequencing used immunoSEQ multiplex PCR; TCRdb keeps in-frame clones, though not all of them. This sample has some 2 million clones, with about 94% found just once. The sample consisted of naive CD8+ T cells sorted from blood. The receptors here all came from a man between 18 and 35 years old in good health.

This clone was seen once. CDR3 coding DNA: TGTGCCAGCAGCCGGTCACTAGCGGGGGCGGGCACAGATACGCAGTATTTT. Protein: CASSRSLAGAGTDTQYF. The chain uses TRBV4-2 and TRBJ2-3; 11 bases are a match to TRBD2. Trimming cost V 4 bases and J 1 base; bases outside gene matches: 7. This CDR3 comprises 17 residues. CDR1 and CDR2 from the germline V gene are LGHNA and YNFKEQ.

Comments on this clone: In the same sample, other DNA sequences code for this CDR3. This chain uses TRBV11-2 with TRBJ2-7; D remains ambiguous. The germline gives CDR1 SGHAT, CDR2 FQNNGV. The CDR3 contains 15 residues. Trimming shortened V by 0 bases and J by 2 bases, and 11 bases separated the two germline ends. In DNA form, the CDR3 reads TGTGCCAGCAGCTTAGATTCAGGCAGCACCTACGAGCAGTACTTC. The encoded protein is CASSLDSGSTYEQYF.

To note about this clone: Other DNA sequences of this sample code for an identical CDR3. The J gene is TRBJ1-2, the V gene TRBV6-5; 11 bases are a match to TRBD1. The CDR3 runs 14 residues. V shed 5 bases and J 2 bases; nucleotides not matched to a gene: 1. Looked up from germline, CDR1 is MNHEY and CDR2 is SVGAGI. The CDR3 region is CASSGQGANYGYTF. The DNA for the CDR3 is TGTGCCAGCAGTGGACAGGGGGCCAACTATGGCTACACCTTC.

This CDR3 reads CASSLWGTALTGELFF. For the CDR3, the DNA is TGTGCCAGCAGCTTGTGGGGGACCGCTTTAACCGGGGAGCTGTTTTTT. The chain has TRBV5-6 and TRBJ2-2, with D possibly called TRBD1 or TRBD2 (5 bases each). Trimming took off 1 base at V and 5 bases at J, with 15 bases between the two ends. The length of the CDR3 is 16 residues. The germline CDR1 and CDR2 sequences are SGHDT and YYEEEE.

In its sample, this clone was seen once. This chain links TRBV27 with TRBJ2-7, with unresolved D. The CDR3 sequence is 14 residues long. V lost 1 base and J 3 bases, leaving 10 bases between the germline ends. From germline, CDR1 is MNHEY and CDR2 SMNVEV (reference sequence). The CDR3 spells CASSLFANGYEQYF. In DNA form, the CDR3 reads TGTGCCAGCAGTTTATTTGCTAACGGCTACGAGCAGTACTTC.

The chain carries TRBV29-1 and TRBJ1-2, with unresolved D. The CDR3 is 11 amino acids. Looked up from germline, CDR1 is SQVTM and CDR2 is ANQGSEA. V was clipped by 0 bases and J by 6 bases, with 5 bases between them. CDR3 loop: CSVEDNNGYTF. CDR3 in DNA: TGCAGCGTTGAAGATAATAATGGCTACACCTTC. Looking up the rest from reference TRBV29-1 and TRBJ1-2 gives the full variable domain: SAVISQKPSRDICQRGTSLTIQCQVDSQVTMMFWYRQQPGQSLTLIATANQGSEATYESGFVIDKFPISRPNLTFSTLTVSNMSPEDSSIYLCSVEDNNGYTFGSGTRLTVV.